The entry that follows covers one T cell receptor (beta chain) sequence. Its antigen target is currently unknown. No base qualities exist here, and no much larger clone lies one base off it. This specimen belongs to a study of sequential checkpoint blockade in melanoma (dated by TCRdb to between 2017 and 2020). Study-wide context: Patients were assigned by 1:1 randomization to either first-line nivolumab followed by ipilimumab (arm A) or ipilimumab followed by nivolumab (arm B). Maintenance nivolumab came after each of the two trial sequences. General conclusions and limits of the study: The response-prediction model combining TCR metrics and mutation burden needs validation in larger, independent patient cohorts.

In the paper's terms, the treatment or condition label means: randomized to nivolumab then ipilimumab (arm A) or the reverse (arm B). None of the patients in the trial had previously been given DNA-damaging chemotherapy. A FACS Aria II flow cytometer was used to sort live CD3+CD8+ cells that were negative for CD19 and CD56 from thawed PBMCs. The samples were obtained from melanoma patients enrolled in CheckMate 064, an open-label, randomized phase II trial testing sequential checkpoint blockade. Leukapheresis was used to collect peripheral blood mononuclear cells, which were then purified with Ficoll-Paque and frozen in human serum with about 10% DMSO. Right after sorting, the blood CD3+CD8+ cells were verified to be >98% pure, and DNA extraction followed. The immunoSEQ Assay was used to immunosequence TCRbeta CDR3 regions from genomic DNA. Prior to high-throughput sequencing, genomic DNA was amplified by bias-controlled multiplex PCR. The original pipeline was this. To quantify the absolute abundance of each unique TCRbeta CDR3 region, the sequences were collapsed and filtered. Clonality, defined as 1 minus Pielou's evenness, was calculated using productive rearrangements only. Clones with significantly greater frequencies in on-treatment versus baseline samples were identified using a previously published method. Not all clones reach the TCRdb copy of this immuneACCESS table, which keeps in-frame sequences only. Checked studies attribute under half of the gap to unresolved V genes and leave the rest unexplained. V, J and clone size were drawn from that table, and D and trimming were deduced from the DNA. Within this sample are about 26,000 clones, with roughly 81% of them counted one time only. The leading ten clones occupy 22% of the sample.

The CDR3 spans 14 residues, from the cysteine through the phenylalanine. Solely the CDR3 DNA is kept, with 42 bases framed from the first base. The CDR1 and CDR2 encoded by the germline V gene (reference sequence) are SEHNR and FQNEAQ. The germline ends are 5 bases apart after V is trimmed by 2 bases and J by 1 base. The receptor was derived from a human donor with melanoma. Sequenced here: CD8+ T cells sorted from blood (inferred from file names), sampled from a patient given nivolumab and ipilimumab in sequence. This sequence uses TRBV7-9 and TRBJ2-2; the D gene is unclear. The CDR3 region reads CASSLSQNTGELFF. The nucleotide sequence is TGTGCCAGCAGCTTAAGCCAGAACACCGGGGAGCTGTTTTTT.